This T cell receptor (beta chain) was profiled in a study of T cells in Graves' hyperthyroidism and ophthalmopathy. The study's findings and limits: Ophthalmopathy cases were set apart from stable hyperthyroidism by a 13 V-J model. Blood samples included most of the expanded thyroid clonotypes exceeding 0.001.

Patients counted as stable if ophthalmopathy did not develop within 18 months. Patients aged 18 to 65 with hyperthyroidism were newly diagnosed, with duration under 2 months. Amplification of TCR beta CDR3 regions was performed using RNA transcripts as template. The primer set for the first-round RT-PCR of the TCR CDR3 was HTBI. TCRdb fed the multiplex PCR reads into MiXCR, producing one record per CDR3 protein. Of over 700,000 distinct CDR3 sequences in the sample, roughly 40% were seen once. To note about this clonotype: Its antigen is undetermined.

The sequenced material came from blood. The receptor was derived from a man aged 18 to 30 with Graves' hyperthyroidism.

CDR3 coding DNA: TGTGCCAGCAGTATTGACAGGACAGTCTACGAGCAGTACTTC. Amino acids: CASSIDRTVYEQYF. The chain employs TRBV2 and TRBJ2-7; D possibly corresponds to TRBD1 (6 bases). Germline loops: CDR1 SNHLY, CDR2 FYNNEI. This CDR3 is 14 amino acids long. Trimming removed 5 bases from V and 3 bases from J, with 14 bases in between.